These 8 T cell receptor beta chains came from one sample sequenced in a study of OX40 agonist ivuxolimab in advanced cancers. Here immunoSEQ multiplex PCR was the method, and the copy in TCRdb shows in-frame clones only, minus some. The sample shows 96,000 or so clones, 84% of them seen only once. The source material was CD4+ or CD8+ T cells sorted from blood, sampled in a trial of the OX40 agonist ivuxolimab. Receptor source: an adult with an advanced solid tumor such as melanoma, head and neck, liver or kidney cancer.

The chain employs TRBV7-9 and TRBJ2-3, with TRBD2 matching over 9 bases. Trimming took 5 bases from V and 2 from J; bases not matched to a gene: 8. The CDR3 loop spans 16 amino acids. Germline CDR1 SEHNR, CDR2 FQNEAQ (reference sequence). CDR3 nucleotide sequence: TGTGCCAGCAGCGATGTGACTAGCGGATACACAGATACGCAGTATTTT. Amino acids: CASSDVTSGYTDTQYF.

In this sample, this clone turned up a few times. In DNA form, the CDR3 reads TGTGCCAGCAGTGAAGCGGGGGGGCTCAATGAGCAGTTCTTC. It codes for CASSEAGGLNEQFF. V and J are TRBV6-4 and TRBJ2-1; 10 bases line up with TRBD2. Germline CDR1 reads MRHNA; CDR2 reads SNTAGT. V was pared by 3 bases and J by 6 bases, with 2 bases of the junction left unmatched. The CDR3 length is 14 residues.

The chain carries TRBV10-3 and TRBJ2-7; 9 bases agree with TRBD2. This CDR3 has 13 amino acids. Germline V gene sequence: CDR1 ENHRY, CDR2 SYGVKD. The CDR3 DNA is TGTGCTACCGGCCTAGCGGGGAAAGGAGAGCAGTACTTC. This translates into CATGLAGKGEQYF.

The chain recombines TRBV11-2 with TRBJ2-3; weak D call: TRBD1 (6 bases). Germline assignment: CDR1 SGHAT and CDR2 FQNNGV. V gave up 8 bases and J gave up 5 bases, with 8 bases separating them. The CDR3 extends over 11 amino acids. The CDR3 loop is CASLGGDTQYF. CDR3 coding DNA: TGTGCCAGCCTAGGGGGAGATACGCAGTATTTT.

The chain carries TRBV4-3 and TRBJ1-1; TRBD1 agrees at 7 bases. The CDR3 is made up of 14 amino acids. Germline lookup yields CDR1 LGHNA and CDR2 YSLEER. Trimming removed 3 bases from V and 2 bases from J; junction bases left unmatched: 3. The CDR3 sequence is CASSQDRPNTEAFF. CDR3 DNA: TGCGCCAGCAGCCAGGACAGGCCAAACACTGAAGCTTTCTTT.

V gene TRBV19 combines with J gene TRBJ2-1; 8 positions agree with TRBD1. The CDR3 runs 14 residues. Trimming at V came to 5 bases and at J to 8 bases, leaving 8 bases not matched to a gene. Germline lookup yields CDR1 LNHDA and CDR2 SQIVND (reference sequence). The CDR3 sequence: CASSDRGRAHEQFF. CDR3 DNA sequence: TGTGCCAGTAGTGACAGGGGACGAGCCCATGAGCAGTTCTTC.

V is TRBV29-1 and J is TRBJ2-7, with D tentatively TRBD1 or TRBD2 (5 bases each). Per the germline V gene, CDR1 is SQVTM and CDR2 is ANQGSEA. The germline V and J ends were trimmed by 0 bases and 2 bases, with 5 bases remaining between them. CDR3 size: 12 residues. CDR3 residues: CSVEEGAYEQYF. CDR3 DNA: TGCAGCGTTGAAGAGGGGGCCTACGAGCAGTACTTC.

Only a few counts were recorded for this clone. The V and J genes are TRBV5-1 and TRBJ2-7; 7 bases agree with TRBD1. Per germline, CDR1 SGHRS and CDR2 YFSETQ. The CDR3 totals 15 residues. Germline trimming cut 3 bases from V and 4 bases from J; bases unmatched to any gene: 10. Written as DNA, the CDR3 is TGCGCCAGCAGCTGGACAGGAGACGTCAATTACGAGCAGTACTTC. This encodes CASSWTGDVNYEQYF.